Presented here are 32 T cell receptor beta chains from one specimen sequenced in a study of blood T cell repertoires in COVID-19. Here immunoSEQ multiplex PCR was the method, and the copy in TCRdb shows in-frame clones only, minus some. This sample has about 300,000 clones, with approximately 84% found just once. The specimen was peripheral blood. These receptors came from a human donor with COVID-19, enrolled during active disease. The donor label of this sample is uncertain.

This chain links TRBV30 with TRBJ1-5; unclear D gene. Trimming pared 3 bases from V and 3 bases from J, leaving 15 bases between. Germline V gene data show CDR1 as GTSNPN and CDR2 as SVGIG (reference sequence). The CDR3 length is 15 residues. DNA for the CDR3: TGTGCCTGGAGCCCACCGACGGGGTACAATCAGCCCCAGCATTTT. Translated, it gives CAWSPPTGYNQPQHF.

The genes are TRBV5-1 and TRBJ2-1; 9 nucleotides match TRBD2. Trimming cost V 3 bases and J 8 bases; bases outside gene matches: 3. Germline CDR1 SGHRS, CDR2 YFSETQ. CDR3 length equals 13 residues. CDR3 residues: CASSWGLAYEQFF. CDR3 DNA sequence: TGCGCCAGCAGCTGGGGACTAGCTTATGAGCAGTTCTTC.

This clone is a singleton in its sample. This chain links TRBV9 with TRBJ2-1; 7 positions agree with TRBD2. V trimming: 3 bases; J trimming: 6 bases; junction bases outside the gene matches: 6. Germline CDR1 SGDLS, CDR2 YYNGEE. The CDR3 spans 14 residues. The CDR3 region has the DNA TGTGCCAGCAGCGGGACAAGGACTAGCAATGAGCAGTTCTTC. Translation gives CASSGTRTSNEQFF.

This sequence joins TRBV10-2 and TRBJ2-5, with TRBD1 matching 7 bases. V trimming: 6 bases; J trimming: 4 bases; junction bases outside the gene matches: 8. Germline lookup yields CDR1 WSHSY and CDR2 SAAADI. The CDR3 totals 14 residues. In DNA form, the CDR3 reads TGCGCCAGCAGAAGGACAGGTCTTTCAGAGACCCAGTACTTC. It is translated as CASRRTGLSETQYF.

This rearrangement joins TRBV5-1 to TRBJ2-5; D is perhaps TRBD2 (6 bases). Germline CDR1 reads SGHRS; CDR2 reads YFSETQ. CDR3 length equals 16 residues. Trimming cost V 4 bases and J 5 bases, with 21 bases left between them. For the CDR3, the DNA is TGCGCCAGCAGCATCCGACGGACACGCGCGGGGGAGACCCAGTACTTC. Translation: CASSIRRTRAGETQYF.

V usage is TRBV28 and J usage is TRBJ1-2; D remains ambiguous. Per the germline V gene, CDR1 is MDHEN and CDR2 is SYDVKM. V was pared by 2 bases and J by 0 bases, with 7 bases between. CDR3 length: 14 residues. The CDR3, as DNA: TGTGCCAGCAGTTTACTTGGAGCTAACTATGGCTACACCTTC. Protein sequence: CASSLLGANYGYTF.

The table lists this clone with a few counts. J is TRBJ2-2 and V is TRBV19, with D possibly TRBD1 on 6 matching bases. V was shortened by 7 bases and J by 2 bases, with 11 bases between the two germline ends. The length of the CDR3 is 14 residues. In germline, CDR1 is LNHDA, CDR2 SQIVND (reference sequence). CDR3: CASTPDRNTGELFF. CDR3 DNA sequence: TGTGCCAGTACCCCGGACAGAAACACCGGGGAGCTGTTTTTT.

Regarding this clone: The same CDR3 also results from other DNA sequences found in this sample. The V gene is TRBV30, the J gene TRBJ1-1; D is perhaps TRBD1 (5 bases). The CDR3 length is 13 residues. V was cut by 0 bases and J by 2 bases, with 7 bases left in between. CDR1 GTSNPN and CDR2 SVGIG come from the germline V gene (reference sequence). The CDR3, as DNA: TGTGCCTGGAGTGTAGGGGTCAACACTGAAGCTTTCTTT. The encoded protein is CAWSVGVNTEAFF.

The chain links TRBV28 to TRBJ2-1, with 9 bases fitting TRBD2. Losses at the gene ends were 8 bases for V and 5 bases for J; bases not matched to a gene: 10. Germline assignment: CDR1 MDHEN and CDR2 SYDVKM. This CDR3 region has 15 residues. CDR3 in DNA: TGTGCCAGCGTTACTTTAGCGGGAGTTAACAATGAGCAGTTCTTC. Translating gives CASVTLAGVNNEQFF.

The chain links TRBV2 to TRBJ1-2; no reliable D call. V was trimmed by 6 bases and J by 5 bases, leaving 10 bases between them. The germline CDR1 and CDR2 sequences are SNHLY and FYNNEI. The CDR3 is 12 residues long. DNA for the CDR3: TGTGCCAGCAGCCATACAATTTATGGCTACACCTTC. As protein: CASSHTIYGYTF.

V gene TRBV4-1 combines with J gene TRBJ2-7; no definite D call. The CDR3 is made up of 18 amino acids. Germline loops: CDR1 MGHRA, CDR2 YSYEKL. With 1 base removed from V and 1 base from J, the gap between germline ends came to 20 bases. This chain's CDR3 is CASSQGPVRPGRSYEQYF. The CDR3 nucleotides read TGCGCCAGCAGCCAAGGTCCCGTCCGACCAGGTCGGTCCTACGAGCAGTACTTC.

V and J are TRBV9 and TRBJ1-4, with 9 bases that match TRBD1. This CDR3 has 14 amino acids. Trimming removed 0 bases from V and 8 bases from J; junction bases left unmatched: 2. Germline assignment: CDR1 SGDLS and CDR2 YYNGEE. The chain's CDR3 is CASSVEGTGEKLFF. CDR3 in DNA: TGTGCCAGCAGCGTAGAAGGGACAGGGGAAAAACTGTTTTTT.

The chain couples TRBV12-3 or TRBV12-4 to TRBJ1-2, with D unresolved. The length of the CDR3 is 13 residues. V was clipped by 5 bases and J by 5 bases, with 12 bases between them. This CDR3 is CASSTRAFYGYTF. CDR3 coding DNA: TGTGCCAGCAGTACGAGGGCTTTTTATGGCTACACCTTC.

The chain has TRBV9 and TRBJ2-3, with D possibly matching TRBD2 (6 bases). The CDR3 is 15 amino acids. Trimming stripped 6 bases from V and 3 bases from J, with 17 bases between. CDR1 is SGDLS, CDR2 YYNGEE, per germline. The CDR3 protein is CASNLGSLLTDTQYF. CDR3 nucleotides: TGTGCCAGCAATCTCGGGAGCTTATTGACAGATACGCAGTATTTT.

V gene TRBV6-1 combines with J gene TRBJ2-1; a weak D match, TRBD2 (6 bases). Deletions cut 2 bases from V and 6 bases from J, with 14 bases between. Germline V gives CDR1 MNHNS, CDR2 SASEGT. CDR3 size: 15 residues. This CDR3 is CASSESTGDFNEQFF. Written as DNA, the CDR3 is TGTGCCAGCAGTGAAAGCACGGGAGATTTCAATGAGCAGTTCTTC.

The V gene is TRBV4-3, the J gene TRBJ1-4; no definite D call. The CDR3 extends over 14 amino acids. In germline, CDR1 is LGHNA, CDR2 YSLEER. V lost 1 base and J lost 13, with 16 bases in between. CDR3 amino acids: CASSQGISSEGLFF. CDR3 DNA sequence: TGCGCCAGCAGCCAAGGTATCAGCTCCGAGGGACTGTTTTTT.

The chain carries TRBV28 and TRBJ2-6, with D tentatively TRBD1 (8 bases). Germline V gene lookup returns CDR1 MDHEN and CDR2 SYDVKM. The CDR3 runs 14 residues. Deletions cut 2 bases from V and 11 bases from J, with 13 bases between. The CDR3 loop reads CASSLRTGRDVLTF. CDR3 coding DNA: TGTGCCAGCAGTTTAAGGACAGGGAGGGACGTCCTGACTTTC. The full variable domain, with the rest looked up from reference TRBV28 and TRBJ2-6, is DVKVTQSSRYLVKRTGEKVFLECVQDMDHENMFWYRQDPGLGLRLIYFSYDVKMKEKGDIPEGYSVSREKKERFSLILESASTNQTSMYLCASSLRTGRDVLTFGAGSRLTVL.

The chain combines TRBV28 with TRBJ1-3, with D tentatively TRBD1 (6 bases). CDR1 and CDR2 (germline): MDHEN, SYDVKM. This CDR3 is 16 amino acids long. Trimming shortened V by 2 bases and J by 0 bases, and 11 bases separated the two germline ends. The CDR3 DNA reads as TGTGCCAGCAGTTTAGAAGTCAGGGGCTCTGGAAACACCATATATTTT. It translates to CASSLEVRGSGNTIYF. Together with reference TRBV28 and TRBJ1-3, the CDR3 gives the full variable domain: DVKVTQSSRYLVKRTGEKVFLECVQDMDHENMFWYRQDPGLGLRLIYFSYDVKMKEKGDIPEGYSVSREKKERFSLILESASTNQTSMYLCASSLEVRGSGNTIYFGEGSWLTVV.

This clone appeared once. This sequence joins TRBV6-5 and TRBJ2-1; the D is unclear. V was shortened by 7 bases and J by 5 bases, with 12 bases between the two germline ends. The CDR3 length is 13 residues. Germline V gene data show CDR1 as MNHEY and CDR2 as SVGAGI. The CDR3 DNA reads as TGTGCCAGCACCCCGTCCTTAGACAATGAGCAGTTCTTC. It yields the protein CASTPSLDNEQFF.

The V gene is TRBV4-1, the J gene TRBJ2-1; TRBD2 aligns across 8 bases. The CDR3 consists of 18 residues. CDR1 and CDR2 (germline): MGHRA, YSYEKL. Unmatched junction bases numbered 14, after V lost 3 bases and J lost 4 bases. This chain's CDR3 is CASSHEGLAGPRYNEQFF. The CDR3 DNA reads TGCGCCAGCAGCCACGAAGGCTTAGCGGGGCCCCGATACAATGAGCAGTTCTTC.

V is TRBV28 and J is TRBJ2-7; 7 nucleotides line up with TRBD1. Germline V gives CDR1 MDHEN, CDR2 SYDVKM. V was clipped by 6 bases and J by 2 bases; unmatched bases: 7. The CDR3 is 14 amino acids. CDR3 sequence: CASSERQGAYEQYF. CDR3 in DNA: TGTGCCAGCAGCGAACGACAGGGAGCCTACGAGCAGTACTTC.

The V and J genes are TRBV28 and TRBJ1-1, with a weak D call TRBD1 (6 bases). This CDR3 is 14 amino acids long. Between the trimmed V and J ends, which lost 7 bases and 0 bases, there was a span of 12 bases. The germline gives CDR1 MDHEN, CDR2 SYDVKM. The DNA of the CDR3 is TGTGCCAGCAAGACAGGTTATTTGAACACTGAAGCTTTCTTT. Its translation: CASKTGYLNTEAFF.

DNA of the CDR3: TGTGCCACCAGTGATCCTAGCGGGAGGGCCTGGGATACGCAGTATTTT. Its translation is CATSDPSGRAWDTQYF. The rearrangement joins TRBV24-1 to TRBJ2-3, with 12 nucleotides matching TRBD2. CDR3 size: 16 residues. V dropped 3 bases and J dropped 6; count of bases not matched to a gene: 6. Germline loops: CDR1 KGHDR, CDR2 SFDVKD.

The chain combines TRBV2 with TRBJ2-1, with 10 bases that match TRBD2. The CDR3 runs 12 residues. Trimming took 5 bases from V and 10 from J; bases not matched to a gene: 2. From germline, CDR1 is SNHLY and CDR2 FYNNEI. CDR3 DNA sequence: TGTGCCAGCAGTCCGGGACTAGCGGAGCAGTTCTTC. Translating it yields CASSPGLAEQFF.

The genes are TRBV6-6 and TRBJ1-2; D is undetermined. Germline V gene sequence: CDR1 MNHNY, CDR2 SVGAGI (reference sequence). Trimming stripped 0 bases from V and 2 bases from J, with 10 bases between. The CDR3 is 15 residues long. The CDR3 here is CASSYSRTSNYGYTF. As DNA, the CDR3 is TGTGCCAGCAGTTACTCGAGAACCTCGAACTATGGCTACACCTTC.

This chain uses TRBV5-8 with TRBJ1-6, with 9 bases aligning to TRBD1. This CDR3 region has 15 residues. Germline CDR1 reads SGHTS; CDR2 reads YDEGEE. After removal of 3 bases from V and 6 bases from J, the junction contained 4 bases not matched to a gene. In nucleotides, the CDR3 is TGTGCCAGCAGCTGGGGGACAGGGATTAATTCACCCCTCCACTTT. Translating it yields CASSWGTGINSPLHF.

The chain links TRBV5-1 to TRBJ2-2; 11 nucleotides match TRBD2. This CDR3 spans 16 amino acids. Germline V gives CDR1 SGHRS, CDR2 YFSETQ. With V trimmed by 3 bases and J by 4 bases, 5 bases remained unmatched. Written as DNA, the CDR3 is TGCGCCAGCAGCTCGCCGGGACTAGCGGTCACCGGGGAGCTGTTTTTT. It is translated as CASSSPGLAVTGELFF.

The CDR3 DNA is TGTGCCAGCTCACCAATAGCGGAAGGGGATACGCAGTATTTT. This encodes CASSPIAEGDTQYF. The chain uses TRBV18 and TRBJ2-3; perhaps TRBD2 as D (6 bases). The CDR3 has 14 amino acids. Germline assignment: CDR1 KGHSH and CDR2 LQKENI. Trimming stripped 2 bases from V and 6 bases from J, with 12 bases between.

This clone has just a few counts. This rearrangement joins TRBV6-2 or TRBV6-3 to TRBJ2-1; 8 bases line up with TRBD2. CDR1 is MNHEY, CDR2 SVGEGT, per germline. Trimming at V came to 4 bases and at J to 8 bases, leaving 7 bases not matched to a gene. This CDR3 is 14 amino acids long. DNA for the CDR3: TGTGCCAGCAGTTCCGGGACTAGTGGCGATGAGCAGTTCTTC. It codes for CASSSGTSGDEQFF.

This chain uses TRBV9 with TRBJ1-1; no definite D call. The germline V gene encodes CDR1 SGDLS and CDR2 YYNGEE. Trimming cost V 1 base and J 6 bases, with 10 bases left between them. The CDR3 contains 13 residues. CDR3 nucleotide sequence: TGTGCCAGCAGCGTAAACCCCCGGGCTGAAGCTTTCTTT. Protein: CASSVNPRAEAFF.

The chain uses TRBV5-4 and TRBJ1-2; 7 bases align to TRBD1. Germline CDR1 SGHNT, CDR2 YYREEE (reference sequence). Unmatched junction bases numbered 6, after V lost 0 bases and J lost 7 bases. This CDR3 has 14 residues. The CDR3 bases are TGTGCCAGCAGCTTGGGGACAGGACTTCCTGGCTACACCTTC. This translates into CASSLGTGLPGYTF.

The chain employs TRBV7-3 and TRBJ2-2; D not resolved. Germline CDR1 and CDR2: SGHTA and FQGTGA. V dropped 4 bases and J dropped 5 bases, with 8 bases sitting between them. The CDR3 is made up of 13 amino acids. CDR3 nucleotides: TGTGCCAGCAGCTCCCCCCAAACCGGGGAGCTGTTTTTT. Its protein is CASSSPQTGELFF. Full variable domain (rest looked up from reference TRBV7-3 and TRBJ2-2): GAGVSQTPSNKVTEKGKYVELRCDPISGHTALYWYRQSLGQGPEFLIYFQGTGAADDSGLPNDRFFAVRPEGSVSTLKIQRTERGDSAVYLCASSSPQTGELFFGEGSRLTVL.